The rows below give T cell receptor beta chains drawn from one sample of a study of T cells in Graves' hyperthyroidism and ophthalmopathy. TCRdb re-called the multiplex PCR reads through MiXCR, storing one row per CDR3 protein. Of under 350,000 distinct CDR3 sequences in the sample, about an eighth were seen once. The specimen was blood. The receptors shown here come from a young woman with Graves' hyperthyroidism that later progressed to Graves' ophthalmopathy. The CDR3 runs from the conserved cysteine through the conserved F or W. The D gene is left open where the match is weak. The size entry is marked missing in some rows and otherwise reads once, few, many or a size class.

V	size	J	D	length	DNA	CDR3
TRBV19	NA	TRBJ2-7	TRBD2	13	TGTGCCAGCCGAGGCAGCGGGGGCGACGAGCAGTACTTC	CASRGSGGDEQYF
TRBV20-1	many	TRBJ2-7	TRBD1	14	TGCAGTGCTAGGCCGGGGACAGGGGGTTCCGAGCAGTACTTC	CSARPGTGGSEQYF
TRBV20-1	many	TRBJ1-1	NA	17	TGCAGTGCGGCGGCTCCTACCCAATCTACAGGGAGGACTGAAGCTTTCTTT	CSAAAPTQSTGRTEAFF
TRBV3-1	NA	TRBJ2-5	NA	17	TGTGCCAGCAGCCAAGACATCTCGGGAGGGGGCGGGGAGACCCAGTACTTC	CASSQDISGGGGETQYF
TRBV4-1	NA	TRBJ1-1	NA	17	TGCGCCAGCAGCCAAGATTTGGTAGGGGATAGCGGCACTGAAGCTTTCTTT	CASSQDLVGDSGTEAFF
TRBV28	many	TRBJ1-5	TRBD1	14	TGTGCCAGCAGATACACAGGGGGCGGTCAGCCCCAGCATTTT	CASRYTGGGQPQHF
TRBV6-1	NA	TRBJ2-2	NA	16	TGTGCCAGCAGCCTCTTACAGGCGGAGGACACCGGGGAGCTGTTTTTT	CASSLLQAEDTGELFF
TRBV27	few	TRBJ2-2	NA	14	TGTGCCAGCAGTTTGAACAGGGTAACCGGGGAGCTGTTTTTT	CASSLNRVTGELFF
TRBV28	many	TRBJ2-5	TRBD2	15	TGTGCCAGCAGTTCCCCCAGCGGGGGGGGGGAGACCCAGTACTTC	CASSSPSGGGETQYF
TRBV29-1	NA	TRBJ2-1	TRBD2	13	TGCAGCGGGACGGGAGGGCTCAACAATGAGCAGTTCTTC	CSGTGGLNNEQFF
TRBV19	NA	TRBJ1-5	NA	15	TGTGCCAGTAGTATGATAAGCTCCTCCGAGCAGCCCCAGCATTTT	CASSMISSSEQPQHF
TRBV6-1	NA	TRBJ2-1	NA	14	TGTGCCAGCAGTCCAGGGCCCTTAGTCCATGAGCAGTTCTTC	CASSPGPLVHEQFF
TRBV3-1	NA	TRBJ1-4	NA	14	TGTGCCAGCAGCCAAGGTCCGGGGAGCAGGAAACTGTTTTTT	CASSQGPGSRKLFF
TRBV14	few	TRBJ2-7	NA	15	TGTGCCAGCAGCCCCGAATCATGGTCCCCCTACGAGCAGTACTTC	CASSPESWSPYEQYF
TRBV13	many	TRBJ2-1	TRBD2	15	TGTGCCAGCAGGCAAAAGGGACTAGGAGACAATGAGCAGTTCTTC	CASRQKGLGDNEQFF
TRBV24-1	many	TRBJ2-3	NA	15	TGTGCCACCAGTGCCCAGTCATCAGAGAAAGATACGCAGTATTTT	CATSAQSSEKDTQYF
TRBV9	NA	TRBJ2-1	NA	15	TGTGCCAGCAGCGGCTTAGGGGGCTCCTACAATGAGCAGTTCTTC	CASSGLGGSYNEQFF
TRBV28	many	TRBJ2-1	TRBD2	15	TGTGCCAGCAGTGCGGGACTAGCGGTCTACAATGAGCAGTTCTTC	CASSAGLAVYNEQFF
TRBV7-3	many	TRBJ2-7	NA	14	TGTGCCAGCAGCTTGGGCGGGAACGGCTACGAGCAGTACTTC	CASSLGGNGYEQYF
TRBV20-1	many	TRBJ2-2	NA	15	TGCAGTGCTAGAGCTCCTGACAGCTACACCGGGGAGCTGTTTTTT	CSARAPDSYTGELFF
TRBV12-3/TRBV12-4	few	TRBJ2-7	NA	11	TGTGCCAGCGGCGCCTCCTACGAGCGGTACTTC	CASGASYERYF
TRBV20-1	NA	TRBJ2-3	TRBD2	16	TGCAGTGCTAGAGATTCCACGGGGGGGGACACAGATACGCAGTATTTT	CSARDSTGGDTDTQYF
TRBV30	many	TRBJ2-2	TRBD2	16	TGTGCCTGGAGGCCAGCCCAGCGGGAGACAACCGGGGAGCTGTTTTTT	CAWRPAQRETTGELFF
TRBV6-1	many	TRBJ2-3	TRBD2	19	TGTGCCAGCAGTACCCTACGGAGGCTAGCGGGAGTAGGGTCAGATACGCAGTATTTT	CASSTLRRLAGVGSDTQYF
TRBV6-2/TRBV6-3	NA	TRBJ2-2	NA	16	TGTGCCAGCACCTCCGGGACTGCGCGGGACACCGGGGAGCTGTTTTTT	CASTSGTARDTGELFF
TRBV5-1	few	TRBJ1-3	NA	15	TGCGCCAGCAGCTTGGTGGGGAGCTCTGGAAACACCATATATTTT	CASSLVGSSGNTIYF
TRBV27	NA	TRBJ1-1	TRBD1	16	TGTGCCAGCAGTGACCGGGACAGGGCAGTGAACACTGAAGCTTTCTTT	CASSDRDRAVNTEAFF
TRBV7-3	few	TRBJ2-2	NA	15	TGTGCCAGCAGTCCCGGGCCCGCTTTAACCGGGGAGCTGTTTTTT	CASSPGPALTGELFF
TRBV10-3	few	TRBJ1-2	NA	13	TGTGCCATCAGTGCCGGGATCATCAGAGGCTACACCTTC	CAISAGIIRGYTF
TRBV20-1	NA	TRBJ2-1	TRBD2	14	TGCAGTGCTAGCTACGGGACTAGCGAAAAAGAGCAGTTCTTC	CSASYGTSEKEQFF
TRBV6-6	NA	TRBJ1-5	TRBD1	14	TGTGCCAGCAGTTACGGACAGGTCAATCAGCCCCAGCATTTT	CASSYGQVNQPQHF
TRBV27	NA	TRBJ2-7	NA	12	TGTGCCAGCAGTTGGGGGCCGGGGGAGCAGTACTTC	CASSWGPGEQYF
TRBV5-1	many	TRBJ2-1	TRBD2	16	TGCGCCAGCAAAGAGAATAGCGGGAGCGTTGTGGATGAGCAGTTCTTC	CASKENSGSVVDEQFF
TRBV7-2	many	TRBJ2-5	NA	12	TGTGCCAGCAGCCCACCGCGGGAGACCCAGTACTTC	CASSPPRETQYF
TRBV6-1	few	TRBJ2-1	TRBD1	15	TGTGCCAGCAGTGTGGGCGCCGGCCTGCAGGGGGCGCAGTTCTTC	CASSVGAGLQGAQFF
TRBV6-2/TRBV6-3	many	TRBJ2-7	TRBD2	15	TGTGCCAGCAGACCTGGAGCGGGAGGGACTTACGAGCAGTACTTC	CASRPGAGGTYEQYF
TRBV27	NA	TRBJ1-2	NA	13	TGTGCCAGCAGTTTAACAGGGACGTATGGCTACACCTTC	CASSLTGTYGYTF
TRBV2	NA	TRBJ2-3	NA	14	TGTGCCAGCAGTGAAAGACGGAACACAGATACGCAGTATTTT	CASSERRNTDTQYF
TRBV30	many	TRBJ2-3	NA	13	TGTGCCTGGAGCGATTCCCTCGAAGATACGCAGTATTTT	CAWSDSLEDTQYF
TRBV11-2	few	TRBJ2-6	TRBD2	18	TGTGCCAGCACCCAACTCAGGGCGGGGGGACTTGGGGCCAACGTCCTGACTTTC	CASTQLRAGGLGANVLTF
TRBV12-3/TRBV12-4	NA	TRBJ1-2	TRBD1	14	TGTGCCAGCAGGAGGGACAGCGAAAACTATGGCTACACCTTC	CASRRDSENYGYTF
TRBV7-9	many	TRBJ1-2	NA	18	TGTGCCAGCAGCTCTACCCTATTTCGGGACCACAGAGGCTATGGCTACACCTTC	CASSSTLFRDHRGYGYTF
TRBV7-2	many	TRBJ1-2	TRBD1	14	TGTGCCAGCAGTTCGACCCAGGGGGTTGGGGGCTACACCTTC	CASSSTQGVGGYTF
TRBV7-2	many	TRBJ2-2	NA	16	TGTGCCAGCAGCTTACGGTTGGCTAGCGACACCGGGGAGCTGTTTTTT	CASSLRLASDTGELFF
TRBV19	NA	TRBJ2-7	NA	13	TGTGCCAGTGGGGCAGGGGGGCCCTACGAGCAGTACTTC	CASGAGGPYEQYF
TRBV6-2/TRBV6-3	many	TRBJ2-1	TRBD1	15	TGTGCCAGCAGGCGACAGGGTAGCTCCTACAATGAGCAGTTCTTC	CASRRQGSSYNEQFF
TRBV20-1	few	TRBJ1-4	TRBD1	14	TGCAGTGCGAAAACAGGGGCGAATAATGAAAAACTGTTTTTT	CSAKTGANNEKLFF
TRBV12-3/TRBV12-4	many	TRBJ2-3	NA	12	TGTGCCAGCAGTCTCCAGGGTGGTACGCAGTATTTT	CASSLQGGTQYF
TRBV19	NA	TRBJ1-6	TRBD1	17	TGTGCCAGTAGCCCCATCACGACGGGACAGGAGTCAGTACCCCTCCACTTT	CASSPITTGQESVPLHF
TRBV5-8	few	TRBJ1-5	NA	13	TGTGCCAGCAGCCAAGAACCGGGTCAGCCCCAGCATTTT	CASSQEPGQPQHF